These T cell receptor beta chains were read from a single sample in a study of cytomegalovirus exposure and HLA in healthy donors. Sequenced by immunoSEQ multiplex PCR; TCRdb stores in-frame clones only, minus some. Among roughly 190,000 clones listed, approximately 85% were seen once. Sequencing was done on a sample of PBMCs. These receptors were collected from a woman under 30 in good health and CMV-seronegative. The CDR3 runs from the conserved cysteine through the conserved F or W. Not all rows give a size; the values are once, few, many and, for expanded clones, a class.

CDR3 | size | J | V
CASSLQGNEQFF | - | TRBJ2-1 | TRBV7-9
CASSPGTRGLYNEQFF | - | TRBJ2-1 | TRBV4-2
CASRMGQGETQYF | - | TRBJ2-5 | TRBV7-9
CASSYVGTVLNQPQHF | - | TRBJ1-5 | TRBV28
CASSPSGDSYNSPLHF | - | TRBJ1-6 | TRBV7-8
CASSQEDAGGPDEQFF | - | TRBJ2-1 | TRBV4-1
CASSREASGRHEQYF | - | TRBJ2-7 | TRBV11-3
CASSQRGVTDTQYF | - | TRBJ2-3 | TRBV13
CASSGTSRSYEQYF | - | - | TRBV6-5
CASRRDRGSYEQYF | - | TRBJ2-7 | TRBV2
CASSPQGGRFAERYEQYF | - | TRBJ2-7 | TRBV25-1
CASSQDGAGTSEYNEQFF | - | TRBJ2-1 | TRBV4-1
CSVVVADNEQFF | few | TRBJ2-1 | TRBV29-1
CASSVRGGGKGTDTQYF | - | TRBJ2-3 | TRBV7-9
CASQTPGWNTEAFF | - | TRBJ1-1 | TRBV25-1
CATRQGAYGYTF | - | TRBJ1-2 | TRBV11-2
CASSETGLGTEAFF | few | TRBJ1-1 | TRBV9
CASSLRVGYGLSGANVLTF | once | TRBJ2-6 | TRBV27
CASSFAGGVNEKLFF | - | TRBJ1-4 | TRBV28
CASSLDSWDIEAFF | - | TRBJ1-1 | TRBV5-1
CAISEGQGGEQYF | - | TRBJ2-7 | TRBV10-3
CASSDQTINYEQYF | - | TRBJ2-7 | TRBV11-2
CASSFTPRGDQETQYF | - | TRBJ2-5 | TRBV5-1
CASEQGDINTEAFF | - | TRBJ1-1 | TRBV19
CASSSLYRSQETQYF | - | TRBJ2-5 | TRBV7-9
CASSASGTSGMDEQFF | - | TRBJ2-1 | TRBV9
CASSSRGLLFNEQFF | - | TRBJ2-1 | TRBV6-5
CASSVGGINTGELFF | - | TRBJ2-2 | TRBV9